The entry that follows covers one TCR beta chain sequence. Which antigen it targets is not known. No base quality values were provided; no much bigger clone lies one nucleotide off. This entry belongs to a study of control samples from healthy donors and cancer patients (TCRdb year 2020). Library construction relied on the immunoSEQ multiplex PCR assay. Here the immuneACCESS table is served through TCRdb, limited to in-frame sequences with V and J called. Missing clones are a known gap in these copies; in checked studies unresolved V genes cover under half, and the rest lacks a known reason. The sample contains some 160,000 clones, 85% to 95% of them found a single time. The ten most abundant clones make up about 8.5% of the sample. The origin of this receptor is a woman in her thirties or forties in good health. The material sequenced was blood.

The CDR3 sequence is CASRKRMNTEAFF. The nucleotide sequence is given as TGTGCCAGCAGGAAACGGATGAACACTGAAGCTTTCTTT. The rearranged chain carries TRBV2 and TRBJ1-1, with the D segment identity uncertain. Per the germline V gene, SNHLY is the CDR1 and FYNNEI is the CDR2. Deletion took 6 bases off V and 0 bases off J, with a span of 8 bases between the germline ends. The CDR3 runs 13 residues from the cysteine to the phenylalanine. The only DNA kept is the CDR3, 39 bases in frame from the first base.